This T cell receptor beta chain was found in a study of shared clonotypes between healthy human individuals. TCRdb's copy holds only in-frame clones and misses some; the assay was immunoSEQ multiplex PCR. The sample gives 2.3 million or so clones, 85% to 95% of which show up once; 0.35% to 0.45% is in the top ten. The J segment lost 0 bases and the V segment lost 5 bases, leaving 14 bases of the junction unmatched. Germline assignment: CDR1 SGHVS and CDR2 FNYEAQ. The CDR3 contains 19 residues. The chain uses TRBV7-6 and TRBJ2-1, with 9 bases aligning to TRBD2. The specimen was naive CD4+ T cells from PBMCs. Subset: CD45RA+ positively selected. The source of this sequence is a man between 18 and 35 years old in good health. Some clones in this sample may be carry-over from other donors' samples. CDR3 nucleotides: TGTGCCAGCAGCGAGAACCCTAGCGGGACTCCGAGCTCCTACAATGAGCAGTTCTTC. Protein sequence: CASSENPSGTPSSYNEQFF.